One sample yielded the 28 T cell receptor beta chains listed below, sequenced in a study of PD-1 blockade in classical Hodgkin lymphoma. Assay: immunoSEQ multiplex PCR; the TCRdb copy retains only in-frame clones and omits some. The table lists about 24,000 clones, around 63% of them singletons. Relapse was seen in all patients after autologous stem cell transplantation, and brentuximab vedotin exposure was variable. The sample in question was peripheral blood mononuclear cells (PBMCs), obtained at baseline. The receptors derive from a human donor with classical Hodgkin lymphoma.

The chain recombines TRBV6-5 with TRBJ2-2; D possibly uses TRBD1 or TRBD2 (6 bases each). From germline, CDR1 is MNHEY and CDR2 SVGAGI. V was clipped by 7 bases and J by 4 bases, with 16 bases between them. CDR3 size: 15 residues. The CDR3 DNA reads TGTGCCAGCAACCCAGCGTCGGGGGCCACCGGGGAGCTGTTTTTT. Translation: CASNPASGATGELFF.

The V and J genes are TRBV19 and TRBJ1-5, with D uncertain. The CDR3 covers 14 residues. The V end lost 2 bases, the J end lost 6 bases, and 11 bases lay between the germline ends. From germline, CDR1 is LNHDA and CDR2 SQIVND (reference sequence). The CDR3 DNA is TGTGCCAGTAGTATAAGGCAGGATCCTCAGCCCCAGCATTTT. This gives the protein CASSIRQDPQPQHF.

In its sample, this clone was seen once. The CDR3 spells CASSNGGTIGYTF. In nucleotides, the CDR3 is TGTGCCAGCAGCAATGGGGGGACTATTGGCTACACCTTC. This chain joins TRBV7-9 and TRBJ1-2; TRBD1 is a possible D gene (5 bases). The CDR3 runs to 13 residues. Per the germline V gene, CDR1 is SEHNR and CDR2 is FQNEAQ (reference sequence). V shed 5 bases and J shed 7 bases, with 14 bases lying between them. Looking up the rest from reference TRBV7-9 and TRBJ1-2 gives the full variable domain: DTGVSQNPRHKITKRGQNVTFRCDPISEHNRLYWYRQTLGQGPEFLTYFQNEAQLEKSRLLSDRFSAERPKGSFSTLEIQRTEQGDSAMYLCASSNGGTIGYTFGSGTRLTVV.

This clone turned up a few times. The chain couples TRBV4-2 to TRBJ1-1, with TRBD1 matching 8 bases. CDR3 length: 15 residues. The germline V gene encodes CDR1 LGHNA and CDR2 YNFKEQ. J was trimmed by 1 base and V by 4 bases; bases with no gene match: 5. CDR3 protein: CASSPGGTGNTEAFF. DNA for the CDR3: TGTGCCAGCAGCCCAGGCGGGACAGGGAACACTGAAGCTTTCTTT.

This chain uses TRBV30 with TRBJ2-3, with a possible D match to TRBD2 (5 bases). Deletions cut 5 bases from V and 6 bases from J, with 18 bases between. In germline, CDR1 is GTSNPN, CDR2 SVGIG (reference sequence). The CDR3 spans 14 residues. CDR3 loop: CAWHTGFPEDTQYF. CDR3 bases: TGTGCCTGGCACACGGGATTCCCCGAGGATACGCAGTATTTT.

The chain is built from TRBV7-9 and TRBJ2-3; 13 bases are shared with TRBD2. The V segment lost 3 bases and the J segment 2 bases; nucleotides outside the gene matches: 2. The germline V gene has CDR1 SEHNR and CDR2 FQNEAQ (reference sequence). The CDR3 runs to 16 residues. CDR3 DNA sequence: TGTGCCAGCAGCTTCGGGACTAGCGGGGCCACAGATACGCAGTATTTT. Amino acid sequence: CASSFGTSGATDTQYF.

This rearrangement joins TRBV7-8 to TRBJ2-1, with D unclear. Trimming left V 1 base short and J 8 bases short, with 6 bases between. The CDR3 loop spans 12 amino acids. In germline, CDR1 is SGHVS, CDR2 FQNEAQ. In nucleotides, the CDR3 is TGTGCCAGCAGCTTAGGGTTGGATGAGCAGTTCTTC. It is translated as CASSLGLDEQFF.

V and J are TRBV30 and TRBJ1-1; D unresolved. Germline V CDR1 and CDR2: GTSNPN, SVGIG (reference sequence). Trimming took 4 bases from V and 3 from J, leaving 9 bases between them. The length of the CDR3 is 12 residues. The CDR3 nucleotides read TGTGCCTGGATTGGCGATTACACTGAAGCTTTCTTT. Protein sequence: CAWIGDYTEAFF.

This chain uses TRBV10-3 with TRBJ2-7, with 7 positions matching TRBD1. CDR3 size: 16 residues. Germline loops: CDR1 ENHRY, CDR2 SYGVKD. Trimming took 4 bases from V and 0 from J; bases not matched to a gene: 9. CDR3: CAISAKGDSLSYEQYF. The DNA of the CDR3 is TGTGCCATCAGTGCCAAAGGGGACAGTCTCTCCTACGAGCAGTACTTC.

To note about this clone: The sample has other DNA sequences that encode this CDR3 too. The chain combines TRBV5-4 with TRBJ2-5; the D gene is possibly TRBD1 (7 bases). The germline V gene has CDR1 SGHNT and CDR2 YYREEE (reference sequence). This CDR3 region has 13 residues. Trimming cost V 0 bases and J 5 bases, with 8 bases left between them. CDR3 in amino acids: CASSLAGGETQYF. The CDR3 nucleotides are TGTGCCAGCAGCTTGGCAGGGGGGGAGACCCAGTACTTC.

The chain combines TRBV11-2 with TRBJ2-5; D gene ambiguous. V shed 3 bases and J shed 2 bases, with 10 bases lying between them. In germline, CDR1 is SGHAT, CDR2 FQNNGV. The CDR3 spans 14 residues. DNA for the CDR3: TGTGCCAGCAGCTTCCCGGAAGGACAAGAGACCCAGTACTTC. It specifies CASSFPEGQETQYF.

This clone was detected only once. The chain recombines TRBV6-6 with TRBJ1-6, with D tentatively TRBD1 (5 bases). Germline V gene sequence: CDR1 MNHNY, CDR2 SVGAGI (reference sequence). The germline V and J ends were trimmed by 2 bases and 8 bases, with 16 bases remaining between them. This CDR3 is 16 amino acids long. CDR3 residues: CASSYGGGGVHSPLHF. DNA of the CDR3: TGTGCCAGCAGTTACGGTGGGGGAGGGGTTCATTCACCCCTCCACTTT.

The chain joins TRBV5-4 to TRBJ2-3; no firm D call. V was clipped by 0 bases and J by 1 base, with 3 bases between them. This CDR3 has 13 amino acids. In germline, CDR1 is SGHNT, CDR2 YYREEE (reference sequence). The CDR3 coding sequence is TGTGCCAGCAGCTTGGAGGGCACAGATACGCAGTATTTT. Its protein is CASSLEGTDTQYF.

This clone has just one count. The chain employs TRBV6-5 and TRBJ2-7, with D unclear. The germline V gene has CDR1 MNHEY and CDR2 SVGAGI. Trimming removed 6 bases at V and 2 bases at J, with 17 bases between. There are 15 residues in the CDR3. CDR3 DNA: TGTGCCAGCAGACGACACCGGACGGATCCCTACGAGCAGTACTTC. Its translation: CASRRHRTDPYEQYF.

The gene calls are TRBV2 and TRBJ1-4; D uncertain. Germline V CDR1 and CDR2: SNHLY, FYNNEI. V lost 10 bases to trimming and J lost 0 bases, with 12 bases between them. The CDR3 totals 14 residues. DNA of the CDR3: TGTGCCACCGCCCCTATGACAACTAATGAAAAACTGTTTTTT. Protein product: CATAPMTTNEKLFF.

The chain employs TRBV4-2 and TRBJ2-1; 12 bases agree with TRBD2. Losses at the gene ends were 0 bases for V and 9 bases for J; bases not matched to a gene: 9. The germline V gene has CDR1 LGHNA and CDR2 YNFKEQ. This CDR3 contains 17 residues. Here the CDR3 DNA reads TGTGCCAGCAGCCAAGATACGGCTAGCGGGGGGGCCGTTGAGCAGTTCTTC. This translates into CASSQDTASGGAVEQFF.

The chain carries TRBV7-3 and TRBJ2-3; unclear D gene. Trimming took 0 bases from V and 4 from J, leaving 5 bases between them. The CDR3 extends over 13 amino acids. The germline gives CDR1 SGHTA, CDR2 FQGTGA. The CDR3 coding sequence is TGTGCCAGCAGCTTAACTTCGCCAGATACGCAGTATTTT. Translation gives CASSLTSPDTQYF.

In this sample, this clone is medium-sized. The rearrangement links TRBV19 to TRBJ1-1; D is uncertain. V was cut by 5 bases and J by 4 bases, with 11 bases left in between. The CDR3 sequence is 13 residues long. The germline CDR1 and CDR2 sequences are LNHDA and SQIVND (reference sequence). The CDR3 DNA reads TGTGCCAGTAGTCTCGGACTGAGCACTGAAGCTTTCTTT. It codes for CASSLGLSTEAFF.

The V gene is TRBV2, the J gene TRBJ2-1, with D perhaps assigned TRBD1 or TRBD2 (5 bases each). The V end was cut by 3 bases, the J end by 8 bases, with 26 bases between. CDR3 size: 18 residues. Germline V gene data show CDR1 as SNHLY and CDR2 as FYNNEI. CDR3 loop: CASSDLPGPQGLFDEQFF. CDR3 nucleotide sequence: TGTGCCAGCAGTGATCTCCCGGGACCCCAGGGTCTTTTCGATGAGCAGTTCTTC.

CDR3 loop: CASSMSVGRENNQPQHF. CDR3 DNA sequence: TGTGCCAGTAGTATGTCGGTTGGGAGGGAGAACAATCAGCCCCAGCATTTT. The chain couples TRBV19 to TRBJ1-5; D is unresolved. Looked up from germline, CDR1 is LNHDA and CDR2 is SQIVND (reference sequence). This CDR3 has 17 amino acids. Trimming took 3 bases from V and 3 from J, leaving 18 bases between them.

CDR3 coding DNA: TGTGCCAGCAGCTTAGAGGACAGCCCGCAAGCTTTCTTT. This sequence encodes CASSLEDSPQAFF. The chain joins TRBV7-6 to TRBJ1-1, with a possible D match to TRBD1 (6 bases). Trimming took 1 base from V and 9 from J, leaving 12 bases between them. CDR3 length equals 13 residues. Germline-derived CDR1 and CDR2 are SGHVS and FNYEAQ.

The CDR3 nucleotides read TGTGCCAGCAGCTTCCGGGGTGAGGACGAGCAGTACTTC. This encodes CASSFRGEDEQYF. The rearrangement links TRBV5-4 to TRBJ2-5; D possibly corresponds to TRBD2 (5 bases). The assigned J gene may be wrong: the sequence end matches TRBJ2-7 better. Per the germline V gene, CDR1 is SGHNT and CDR2 is YYREEE (reference sequence). The CDR3 runs 13 residues.

The genes are TRBV11-2 and TRBJ2-7; TRBD1 agrees at 8 bases. CDR1 and CDR2 (germline): SGHAT, FQNNGV. The CDR3 is 14 residues long. V gave up 4 bases and J gave up 4 bases; unmatched junction bases: 6. The CDR3 sequence: CASSSGDRLYEQYF. CDR3 nucleotides: TGTGCCAGCAGCTCAGGGGACAGGCTATACGAGCAGTACTTC.

This chain uses TRBV7-3 with TRBJ2-3; 10 nucleotides align to TRBD2. V lost 5 bases to trimming and J lost 6 bases; unmatched junction nucleotides: 5. The length of the CDR3 is 14 residues. Germline V lookup: CDR1 SGHTA, CDR2 FQGTGA. CDR3 loop: CASSPSGGEDTQYF. CDR3 nucleotides: TGTGCCAGCAGCCCCAGCGGGGGGGAGGATACGCAGTATTTT.

The rearrangement joins TRBV6-5 to TRBJ1-1, with D tentatively TRBD1 (5 bases). Trimming stripped 0 bases from V and 6 bases from J, with 11 bases between. The CDR3 totals 14 residues. The germline gives CDR1 MNHEY, CDR2 SVGAGI. CDR3 sequence: CASSYSRGVAEAFF. The CDR3 nucleotides are TGTGCCAGCAGTTACTCAAGAGGGGTTGCTGAAGCTTTCTTT.

This rearrangement joins TRBV11-2 to TRBJ1-1; D gene ambiguous. CDR1 and CDR2 (germline): SGHAT, FQNNGV. Between the trimmed V and J ends, which lost 4 bases and 3 bases, there was a span of 12 bases. This CDR3 is built from 14 residues. The CDR3 sequence is CASSYPATYTEAFF. The CDR3 bases are TGTGCCAGCAGCTACCCCGCCACTTACACTGAAGCTTTCTTT.

The chain employs TRBV10-3 and TRBJ1-6; 9 bases map to TRBD1. The CDR3 totals 14 residues. Looked up from germline, CDR1 is ENHRY and CDR2 is SYGVKD. J gave up 8 bases and V 6 bases, and 5 bases lay outside the gene matches. CDR3: CAISTGGSDSPLHF. Here the CDR3 DNA reads TGTGCCATCAGCACAGGGGGCTCTGATTCACCCCTCCACTTT.

This clone was found once. CDR3 sequence reads: CASSHDRTGLPQANTEAFF. The CDR3 DNA reads TGCGCCAGCAGTCATGATCGGACAGGCCTTCCTCAAGCGAACACTGAAGCTTTCTTT. The chain uses TRBV23-1 and TRBJ1-1; 7 nucleotides align to TRBD1. TRBV23-1 is an ORF, and what it does is uncertain. The trim removed 3 bases at V and 1 base at J, leaving 17 bases unmatched. The CDR3 consists of 19 residues.